The rows below give T cell receptor beta chains drawn from one sample of a study of blood T cell repertoires in COVID-19. Using immunoSEQ multiplex PCR, the repertoire was profiled, and TCRdb retains in-frame clones only, with some absent. Of approximately 190,000 clones in the sample, 70% to 90% were seen once. The material sequenced was peripheral blood. The receptors come from a woman aged 70-85 years with active or convalescent COVID-19. CDR3s include the opening cysteine and the closing phenylalanine or tryptophan. The order of the fields is J gene, V gene, D gene, CDR3 DNA, CDR3 protein. D genes are given only for firm matches.

TRBJ2-1 TRBV7-9 TRBD2 TGTGCCAGCAGTTTTAGAGGGACTAGCGGTCGCAATGAGCAGTTCTTC CASSFRGTSGRNEQFF
TRBJ1-2 TRBV24-1 TRBD1 TGTGCCACCAGTGATTGGGACAGTCCGGGTGGCTACACCTTC CATSDWDSPGGYTF
TRBJ2-1 TRBV6-5 NA TGTGCCAGCAGTTACGGCGGGTTTACAAATGAGCAGTTCTTC CASSYGGFTNEQFF
TRBJ2-2 TRBV27 TRBD2 TGTGCCAACCCCGGCCGACTAGCGGGAGGGCCTCACTTTAACACCGGGGAGCTGTTTTTT CANPGRLAGGPHFNTGELFF
TRBJ1-6 TRBV4-1 NA TGCGCCAGCAGCCAAGTACAGGGTTCACCCCTCCACTTT CASSQVQGSPLHF
TRBJ2-7 TRBV2 TRBD2 TGTGCCAGCAGTGTGACTAGCGGGAGAGACTACGAGCAGTACTTC CASSVTSGRDYEQYF
TRBJ2-7 TRBV18 NA TGTGCCAGCTCACCTCGGGACCACGGTTTGACGGGGGACTACGAGCAGTACTTC CASSPRDHGLTGDYEQYF
TRBJ2-7 TRBV12-5 TRBD1 TGTGCTAGTGGTTCCGGACAGGGGGCCCACGAGCAGTACTTC CASGSGQGAHEQYF
TRBJ2-3 TRBV5-1 NA TGCGCCAGCAGCCAAGGACAACTCACAGATACGCAGTATTTT CASSQGQLTDTQYF
TRBJ2-7 TRBV5-1 TRBD1 TGCGCCAGCAGCTCCGACAGGGGCGAGCAGTACTTC CASSSDRGEQYF